The present T cell receptor (beta chain) was sequenced within a study of CD4 T cells in relation to SARS-CoV-2 and coronaviruses. Background on the study: ViraFEST: approximately 10-day antigen culture of PBMCs, then TCR beta CDR3 sequencing.

Using immunoSEQ multiplex PCR, the repertoire was profiled, and TCRdb retains in-frame clones only, with some absent. Of around 34,000 clones in the sample, roughly 80% were seen once. Only a few counts were recorded for this clone. Its matching antigen is unknown. V was cut by 5 bases and J by 0 bases, with 23 bases left in between. CDR3 length: 18 residues. The V gene's germline CDR1 is MDHEN and CDR2 SYDVKM. This TCR came from an adult with COVID-19. The specimen sequenced was memory CD4+ T cells from PBMCs, cultured in vitro. V gene TRBV28 combines with J gene TRBJ2-7; a possible D gene is TRBD2 (6 bases). CDR3 in amino acids: CASSVGTGLKTSSYEQYF. The DNA of the CDR3 is TGTGCCAGCAGTGTCGGGACTGGACTAAAAACAAGCTCCTACGAGCAGTACTTC.